This TCR beta chain was sequenced during a study of blood T cells in healthy people across ages. This CDR3 has 14 residues. V lost 7 bases to trimming and J lost 1 base, with 13 bases between them. Germline CDR1 and CDR2: MNHEY and SVGEGT. Alongside a J-beta primer mix, a sample-barcoded 5' primer served in a second PCR lasting about 7 to 11 cycles. Using its own MiXCR run on the 5' RACE reads, TCRdb lists one record per CDR3 protein. The table shows some 850,000 distinct CDR3 sequences, with about a quarter occurring only once. These same records also appear under a second study, on T cells of mothers and their children.

The chain joins TRBV6-2 or TRBV6-3 to TRBJ2-5; D not certain. The TCR comes from a boy aged 5-17 years in good health. The specimen sequenced was blood. The CDR3 is CASTKSSIQETQYF. The CDR3 DNA follows: TGTGCCAGCACTAAATCGTCCATCCAAGAGACCCAGTACTTC.